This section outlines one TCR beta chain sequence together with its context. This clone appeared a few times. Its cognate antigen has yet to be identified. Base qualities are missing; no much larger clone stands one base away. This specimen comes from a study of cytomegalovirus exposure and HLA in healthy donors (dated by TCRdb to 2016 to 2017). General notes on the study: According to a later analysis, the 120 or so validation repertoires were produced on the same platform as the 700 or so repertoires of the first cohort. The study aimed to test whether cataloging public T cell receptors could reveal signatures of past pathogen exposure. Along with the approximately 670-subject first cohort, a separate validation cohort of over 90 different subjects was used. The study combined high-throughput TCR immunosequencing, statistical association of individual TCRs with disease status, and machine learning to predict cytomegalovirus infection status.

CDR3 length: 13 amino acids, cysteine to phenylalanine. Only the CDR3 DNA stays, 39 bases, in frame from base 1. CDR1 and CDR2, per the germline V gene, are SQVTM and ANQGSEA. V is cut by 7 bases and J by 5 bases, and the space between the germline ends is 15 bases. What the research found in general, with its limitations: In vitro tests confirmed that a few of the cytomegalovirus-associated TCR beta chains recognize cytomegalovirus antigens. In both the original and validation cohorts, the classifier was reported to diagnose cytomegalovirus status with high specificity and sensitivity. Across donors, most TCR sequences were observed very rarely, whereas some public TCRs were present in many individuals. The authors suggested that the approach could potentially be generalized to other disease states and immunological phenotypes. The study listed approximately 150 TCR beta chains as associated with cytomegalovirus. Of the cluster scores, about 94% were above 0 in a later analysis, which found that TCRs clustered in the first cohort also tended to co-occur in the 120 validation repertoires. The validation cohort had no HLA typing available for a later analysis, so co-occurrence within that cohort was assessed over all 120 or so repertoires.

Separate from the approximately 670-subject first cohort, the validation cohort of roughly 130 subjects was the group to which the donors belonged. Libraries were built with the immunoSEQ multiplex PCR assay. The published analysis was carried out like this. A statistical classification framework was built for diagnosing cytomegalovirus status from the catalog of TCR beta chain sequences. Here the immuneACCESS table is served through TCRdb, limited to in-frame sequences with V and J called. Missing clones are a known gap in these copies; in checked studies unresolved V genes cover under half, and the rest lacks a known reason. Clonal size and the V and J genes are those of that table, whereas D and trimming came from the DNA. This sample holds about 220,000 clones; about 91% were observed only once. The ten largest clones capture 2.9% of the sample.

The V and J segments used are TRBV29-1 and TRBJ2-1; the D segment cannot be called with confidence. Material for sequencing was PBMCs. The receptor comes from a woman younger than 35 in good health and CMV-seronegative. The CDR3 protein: CSAFLTANNEQFF. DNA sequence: TGCAGCGCTTTTCTGACTGCCAACAATGAGCAGTTCTTC.